These 31 T cell receptor beta chains share one sample of origin, sequenced in a study of shared clonotypes between healthy human individuals. Sequencing used immunoSEQ multiplex PCR; TCRdb keeps in-frame clones, though not all of them. The data show 450,000 to 700,000 clones, 95% to 96% seen once. It was CD45RO-negative cells, positively selected for CCR7, that made up naive CD8 cells, with terminally differentiated effector memory CD45RA+ cells excluded. Sequenced: naive CD8+ T cells sorted from blood. The receptors were sampled from a woman under 40 in good health.

The J gene is TRBJ2-1, the V gene TRBV19; possibly TRBD1 or TRBD2 for D (7 bases each). This CDR3 has 16 amino acids. CDR1 is LNHDA and CDR2 is SQIVND in the germline V gene (reference sequence). V was cut by 3 bases and J by 8 bases, with 20 bases left in between. CDR3 sequence: CASSISPSPGGDEQFF. The CDR3 DNA reads TGTGCCAGTAGTATTTCCCCTAGCCCAGGGGGGGATGAGCAGTTCTTC. Full variable domain (remainder filled in from reference TRBV19 and TRBJ2-1): DGGITQSPKYLFRKEGQNVTLSCEQNLNHDAMYWYRQDPGQGLRLIYYSQIVNDFQKGDIAEGYSVSREKKESFPLTVTSAQKNPTAFYLCASSISPSPGGDEQFFGPGTRLTVL.

The chain combines TRBV19 with TRBJ2-5; 9 bases agree with TRBD2. The CDR3 is 15 amino acids. Germline V gives CDR1 LNHDA, CDR2 SQIVND (reference sequence). J gave up 5 bases and V 5 bases, and 9 bases lay outside the gene matches. The CDR3 DNA sequence: TGTGCCAGTAGTGTTAGCGGGAGTGTGGGGGAGACCCAGTACTTC. As protein: CASSVSGSVGETQYF.

This chain uses TRBV5-6 with TRBJ2-1; 12 nucleotides match TRBD2. Germline lookup yields CDR1 SGHDT and CDR2 YYEEEE. This CDR3 is 16 amino acids long. The V and J ends lost 1 base and 4 bases, in that order; junction bases with no gene match: 3. CDR3 DNA: TGTGCCAGCAGCTTGACCCTAGCGGGGGGGTACAATGAGCAGTTCTTC. This gives the protein CASSLTLAGGYNEQFF.

The chain recombines TRBV27 with TRBJ2-3; D is undetermined. This CDR3 is 14 amino acids long. The germline V gene has CDR1 MNHEY and CDR2 SMNVEV (reference sequence). Trimming pared 1 base from V and 0 bases from J, leaving 5 bases between. CDR3 DNA sequence: TGTGCCAGCAGTTTATGGGCTAGCACAGATACGCAGTATTTT. As protein: CASSLWASTDTQYF.

The rearrangement links TRBV11-2 to TRBJ1-2; D is unresolved. The CDR3 length is 15 residues. Germline V gene lookup returns CDR1 SGHAT and CDR2 FQNNGV. V gave up 6 bases and J gave up 3 bases, with 17 bases separating them. CDR3 region: CASSPTGSGYYGYTF. The CDR3 DNA reads as TGTGCCAGCAGTCCGACGGGTTCGGGGTACTATGGCTACACCTTC.

The chain employs TRBV6-6 and TRBJ2-7; tentative D call: TRBD2 (6 bases). Germline CDR1 and CDR2: MNHNY and SVGAGI (reference sequence). This CDR3 contains 13 residues. V lost 5 bases and J 1 base, leaving 9 bases between the germline ends. The CDR3 here is CASSLGSSYEQYF. The CDR3 DNA is TGTGCCAGCAGTCTCGGGAGTTCCTACGAGCAGTACTTC.

The V gene is TRBV7-8, the J gene TRBJ2-2; 9 bases line up with TRBD2. The CDR3 extends over 17 amino acids. Unmatched junction bases numbered 6, after V lost 1 base and J lost 3 bases. Germline values: CDR1 SGHVS, CDR2 FQNEAQ. This CDR3 reads CASSLEELAGYTGELFF. CDR3 bases: TGTGCCAGCAGCTTAGAGGAGCTAGCGGGATACACCGGGGAGCTGTTTTTT.

This chain joins TRBV7-9 and TRBJ2-7, with 10 positions matching TRBD1. Looked up from germline, CDR1 is SEHNR and CDR2 is FQNEAQ (reference sequence). The CDR3 spans 15 residues. With 1 base clipped from V and 3 bases from J, the junction kept 3 bases outside the gene matches. CDR3 residues: CASSLGQGANYEQYF. Written as DNA, the CDR3 is TGTGCCAGCAGCTTAGGACAGGGGGCAAACTACGAGCAGTACTTC.

The rearrangement joins TRBV11-2 to TRBJ2-1; TRBD2 aligns across 12 bases. The CDR3 totals 16 residues. With 5 bases clipped from V and 4 bases from J, the junction kept 6 bases outside the gene matches. Germline lookup yields CDR1 SGHAT and CDR2 FQNNGV. CDR3 sequence: CASSQLAGGLYNEQFF. The DNA of the CDR3 is TGTGCCAGCAGCCAACTAGCGGGGGGACTTTACAATGAGCAGTTCTTC.

The V gene is TRBV5-1, the J gene TRBJ2-1, with TRBD2 as a possible D gene (6 bases). CDR3 size: 19 residues. V lost 3 bases and J lost 0, with 22 bases in between. The V gene's germline CDR1 is SGHRS and CDR2 YFSETQ. CDR3 bases: TGCGCCAGCAGCTCGCGGTCAGCGGGCGCGCGAATCTCCTACAATGAGCAGTTCTTC. Translating it yields CASSSRSAGARISYNEQFF. Supplemented by reference TRBV5-1 and TRBJ2-1, the full variable domain reads KAGVTQTPRYLIKTRGQQVTLSCSPISGHRSVSWYQQTPGQGLQFLFEYFSETQRNKGNFPGRFSGRQFSNSRSEMNVSTLELGDSALYLCASSSRSAGARISYNEQFFGPGTRLTVL.

The chain joins TRBV5-4 to TRBJ2-2, with 8 bases that match TRBD2. Germline loops: CDR1 SGHNT, CDR2 YYREEE (reference sequence). CDR3 size: 16 residues. With V trimmed by 4 bases and J by 7 bases, 12 bases remained unmatched. The CDR3 nucleotides are TGTGCCAGCAGCCCACTACCAGCGGGAGAAGGCGGGGAGCTGTTTTTT. It yields the protein CASSPLPAGEGGELFF.

The rearrangement joins TRBV28 to TRBJ2-5, with TRBD1 identical over 10 bases. The V and J ends lost 2 bases and 11 bases, in that order; junction bases with no gene match: 5. CDR1 is MDHEN and CDR2 is SYDVKM in the germline V gene. CDR3 length: 13 residues. CDR3 sequence (DNA): TGTGCCAGCAGTTTAGCGGGACAGGGGACGCAGTACTTC. It translates to CASSLAGQGTQYF.

The rearrangement uses TRBV5-1 and TRBJ2-5, with a weak D call TRBD1 (6 bases). The CDR3 spans 14 residues. The germline V gene encodes CDR1 SGHRS and CDR2 YFSETQ. V was pared by 4 bases and J by 4 bases, with 14 bases between. CDR3 residues: CASSQRGKPETQYF. The CDR3 DNA reads TGCGCCAGCAGCCAGAGGGGGAAACCAGAGACCCAGTACTTC.

With regard to this clone: The identical CDR3 is also encoded by other nucleotide sequences in the sample. The chain recombines TRBV27 with TRBJ2-7; TRBD2 aligns across 12 bases. This CDR3 comprises 15 residues. V trimming: 6 bases; J trimming: 4 bases; junction bases outside the gene matches: 7. Germline lookup yields CDR1 MNHEY and CDR2 SMNVEV (reference sequence). In nucleotides, the CDR3 is TGTGCCAGCAGCCCAGGGACTAGCGGGCGATACGAGCAGTACTTC. This codes for CASSPGTSGRYEQYF.

The rearrangement links TRBV2 to TRBJ2-7, with D maybe TRBD2 (5 bases). Trimming took off 7 bases at V and 3 bases at J, with 16 bases between the two ends. Germline V CDR1 and CDR2: SNHLY, FYNNEI. This CDR3 is 14 amino acids long. For the CDR3, the DNA is TGTGCCAGCACCCCGGGGAGCGGCAACTACGAGCAGTACTTC. Amino acids: CASTPGSGNYEQYF.

This rearrangement joins TRBV9 to TRBJ2-1; perhaps TRBD2 as D (6 bases). V was trimmed by 2 bases and J by 3 bases, leaving 15 bases between them. Germline CDR1 SGDLS, CDR2 YYNGEE. CDR3 length: 16 residues. DNA for the CDR3: TGTGCCAGCAGCGTCGTCCCGGGACTTTTCTACAATGAGCAGTTCTTC. Its translation: CASSVVPGLFYNEQFF.

This clone occurred once. The CDR3 sequence is CASTLRGGFDSGNTIYF. The CDR3 DNA reads TGTGCCAGCACCCTTCGAGGAGGATTTGATTCTGGAAACACCATATATTTT. V and J are TRBV27 and TRBJ1-3; no definite D call. CDR1 MNHEY and CDR2 SMNVEV come from the germline V gene (reference sequence). Trimming took off 7 bases at V and 1 base at J, with 20 bases between the two ends. CDR3 length equals 17 residues.

The chain joins TRBV9 to TRBJ2-7; 11 bases are shared with TRBD2. With V trimmed by 5 bases and J by 1 base, 5 bases remained unmatched. Germline V lookup: CDR1 SGDLS, CDR2 YYNGEE. This CDR3 is built from 15 residues. CDR3 protein: CASSPGLAESYEQYF. The CDR3 region has the DNA TGTGCCAGCAGTCCGGGACTAGCGGAATCCTACGAGCAGTACTTC.

The rearrangement joins TRBV4-2 to TRBJ2-2, with no clear D. Per germline, CDR1 LGHNA and CDR2 YNFKEQ. V was shortened by 0 bases and J by 7 bases, with 9 bases between the two germline ends. The CDR3 sequence is 14 residues long. The CDR3 here is CASSQEETGGELFF. CDR3 coding DNA: TGTGCCAGCAGCCAAGAGGAGACGGGCGGGGAGCTGTTTTTT.

The rearrangement joins TRBV4-1 to TRBJ2-3; D is perhaps TRBD2 (5 bases). This CDR3 has 13 residues. V gave up 4 bases and J gave up 2 bases, with 7 bases separating them. Per germline, CDR1 MGHRA and CDR2 YSYEKL. The CDR3 spells CASSRTVTDTQYF. In DNA form, the CDR3 reads TGCGCCAGCAGCCGGACTGTCACAGATACGCAGTATTTT.

The chain employs TRBV7-2 and TRBJ2-3; the D is unclear. Germline CDR1 is SGHTA and CDR2 is FQGNSA. Trimming left V 5 bases short and J 2 bases short, with 11 bases between. The CDR3 runs to 14 residues. The CDR3 loop is CASSLWLSTDTQYF. The CDR3, as DNA: TGTGCCAGCAGCCTATGGCTGTCCACAGATACGCAGTATTTT.

The J gene is TRBJ2-7, the V gene TRBV29-1, with unresolved D. This CDR3 region has 11 residues. Germline-derived CDR1 and CDR2 are SQVTM and ANQGSEA. Trimming removed 0 bases at V and 7 bases at J, with 7 bases between. The CDR3 here is CSVEDRREQYF. Here the CDR3 DNA reads TGCAGCGTTGAAGACAGGCGGGAGCAGTACTTC.

The genes are TRBV19 and TRBJ1-1; perhaps TRBD1 as D (6 bases). V was clipped by 5 bases and J by 4 bases, with 17 bases between them. This CDR3 has 15 amino acids. Germline V lookup: CDR1 LNHDA, CDR2 SQIVND (reference sequence). CDR3 in amino acids: CASSLSPTGVTEAFF. The CDR3 bases are TGTGCCAGTAGTTTAAGCCCGACAGGTGTCACTGAAGCTTTCTTT.

This clone showed up just once. The V gene is TRBV19, the J gene TRBJ1-4; D unresolved. The CDR3 contains 15 residues. With 7 bases removed from V and 6 bases from J, the gap between germline ends came to 18 bases. The germline CDR1 and CDR2 sequences are LNHDA and SQIVND (reference sequence). The CDR3 nucleotides are TGTGCCAGTAATTGGTTTTTGGGTGAACATGAAAAACTGTTTTTT. Its translation is CASNWFLGEHEKLFF.

V and J are TRBV27 and TRBJ2-1; 13 bases are shared with TRBD2. Trimming at V came to 6 bases and at J to 10 bases, leaving 15 bases not matched to a gene. The CDR3 totals 17 residues. Germline CDR1 reads MNHEY; CDR2 reads SMNVEV (reference sequence). CDR3 region: CASRRVAPGLAGDEQFF. CDR3 bases: TGTGCCAGCAGAAGAGTGGCTCCCGGACTAGCGGGAGACGAGCAGTTCTTC.

The chain joins TRBV13 to TRBJ1-4; TRBD1 agrees at 7 bases. This CDR3 has 14 residues. The V segment lost 5 bases and the J segment 3 bases; nucleotides outside the gene matches: 3. Germline loops: CDR1 PRHDT, CDR2 FYEKMQ (reference sequence). CDR3 nucleotides: TGTGCCAGCAGCGGCGGACAGGCTAATGAAAAACTGTTTTTT. Its protein is CASSGGQANEKLFF. Combining the CDR3 with reference TRBV13 and TRBJ1-4 gives the whole variable domain AAGVIQSPRHLIKEKRETATLKCYPIPRHDTVYWYQQGPGQDPQFLISFYEKMQSDKGSIPDRFSAQQFSDYHSELNMSSLELGDSALYFCASSGGQANEKLFFGSGTQLSVL.

This clone appeared a single time. The sample has other DNA sequences that encode this CDR3 too. This sequence joins TRBV4-1 and TRBJ2-1; D remains ambiguous. The CDR3 loop spans 12 amino acids. V was pared by 1 base and J by 7 bases, with 5 bases between. Germline V gene lookup returns CDR1 MGHRA and CDR2 YSYEKL. CDR3 coding DNA: TGCGCCAGCAGCCAAGTGGGGAATGAGCAGTTCTTC. It specifies CASSQVGNEQFF.

Concerning this clone itself: This sample includes further DNA sequences coding for the same CDR3. The chain recombines TRBV27 with TRBJ2-7, with TRBD2 matching over 11 bases. CDR1 is MNHEY, CDR2 SMNVEV, per germline (reference sequence). The CDR3 contains 14 residues. Trimming removed 5 bases from V and 4 bases from J; junction bases left unmatched: 4. Here the CDR3 reads CASSAGTSGYEQYF. The CDR3 coding sequence is TGTGCCAGCAGTGCCGGGACTAGCGGTTACGAGCAGTACTTC.

V and J are TRBV13 and TRBJ2-7; TRBD2 matches 11 bases. With 5 bases clipped from V and 3 bases from J, the junction kept 6 bases outside the gene matches. The CDR3 is 15 residues long. The germline gives CDR1 PRHDT, CDR2 FYEKMQ (reference sequence). CDR3 protein: CASSPTSGSFYEQYF. The DNA for the CDR3 is TGTGCCAGCAGCCCCACTAGCGGGAGTTTCTACGAGCAGTACTTC.

The V and J genes are TRBV27 and TRBJ1-1; the match to TRBD1 covers 7 bases. J was trimmed by 2 bases and V by 5 bases; bases with no gene match: 8. Germline lookup yields CDR1 MNHEY and CDR2 SMNVEV (reference sequence). The CDR3 has 15 residues. CDR3 in DNA: TGTGCCAGCAGTCCACTCTGGACAGGTAACACTGAAGCTTTCTTT. Its translation is CASSPLWTGNTEAFF.

The chain recombines TRBV28 with TRBJ1-5, with 8 bases fitting TRBD1. The CDR3 spans 15 residues. Germline CDR1 and CDR2: MDHEN and SYDVKM. V lost 2 bases, J lost 4 bases, and 4 bases stayed unmatched. The CDR3 bases are TGTGCCAGCAGTTTAGACAGGGGCCCAAATCAGCCCCAGCATTTT. This sequence encodes CASSLDRGPNQPQHF.